This T cell receptor beta chain originates from a study of metastatic and nonmetastatic thyroid tumors. Across the study: Malignant thyroid and benign thyroid patients provided blood and tumor or nodule tissue whose repertoires were compared.

The CDR3 length is 15 residues. The germline gives CDR1 MNHEY, CDR2 SVGEGT. J was trimmed by 3 bases and V by 11 bases; bases with no gene match: 11. Per the original data handling: Clinicopathological groups of papillary thyroid cancer showed CDR3 differences that were used to build a distant-metastasis classifier. TCRdb re-analyzed the PCR reads through MiXCR. The V and J calls, along with clone size, are taken from TCRdb and not from the paper's own processing. The top ten hold 3% to 3.5% of the sample, which has approximately 30,000 clones, roughly 3.5% seen once. Study findings and constraints: Malignant tumors reportedly showed significantly higher TCR beta diversity than benign nodules in both blood and tumor.

No patient received treatment before thyroid surgery. This clone was counted a few times. The antigen is not known. This TCR derives from a male donor with papillary thyroid cancer or a benign thyroid nodule (not recorded which). Some clones in this sample may be carry-over from other donors' samples. Material: blood. V and J are TRBV6-2 or TRBV6-3 and TRBJ2-7; the match to TRBD2 covers 12 bases. The CDR3 spells CARTMTSGRCYEQYF. CDR3 bases: TGTGCCCGCACCATGACTAGCGGGAGATGCTACGAGCAGTACTTC.